The clone carrying this T cell receptor (beta chain) was recorded only once. What it recognizes is unknown. The protocol was immunoSEQ multiplex PCR, while the TCRdb copy is restricted to in-frame clones and leaves out a portion. The profile shows 650 to 800 clones, about 85% of them singletons. This record comes from a study of brain metastases from non-small cell lung cancer. Findings and caveats of the study: T-cell clones appeared expanded in around 60% of brain metastases relative to matched primary tumors. TCR repertoires overlapped largely between brain metastases and matched primaries. Fewer infiltrating T cells were found in brain metastases than primaries.

The clonotype originates from a donor at least 40 years old with non-small cell lung cancer. Sequenced: primary lung tumor tissue.

The CDR3 here is CASGLRNLSPLHF. DNA for the CDR3: TGTGCCAGCGGACTCCGAAATTTGTCACCCCTCCACTTT. This rearrangement joins TRBV3-1 (or the pseudogene TRBV3-2) to TRBJ1-6; D unresolved. Per the germline V gene, CDR1 is LGHDT and CDR2 is YNNKEL (reference sequence). The V end lost 8 bases, the J end lost 10 bases, and 15 bases lay between the germline ends. CDR3 size: 13 residues.